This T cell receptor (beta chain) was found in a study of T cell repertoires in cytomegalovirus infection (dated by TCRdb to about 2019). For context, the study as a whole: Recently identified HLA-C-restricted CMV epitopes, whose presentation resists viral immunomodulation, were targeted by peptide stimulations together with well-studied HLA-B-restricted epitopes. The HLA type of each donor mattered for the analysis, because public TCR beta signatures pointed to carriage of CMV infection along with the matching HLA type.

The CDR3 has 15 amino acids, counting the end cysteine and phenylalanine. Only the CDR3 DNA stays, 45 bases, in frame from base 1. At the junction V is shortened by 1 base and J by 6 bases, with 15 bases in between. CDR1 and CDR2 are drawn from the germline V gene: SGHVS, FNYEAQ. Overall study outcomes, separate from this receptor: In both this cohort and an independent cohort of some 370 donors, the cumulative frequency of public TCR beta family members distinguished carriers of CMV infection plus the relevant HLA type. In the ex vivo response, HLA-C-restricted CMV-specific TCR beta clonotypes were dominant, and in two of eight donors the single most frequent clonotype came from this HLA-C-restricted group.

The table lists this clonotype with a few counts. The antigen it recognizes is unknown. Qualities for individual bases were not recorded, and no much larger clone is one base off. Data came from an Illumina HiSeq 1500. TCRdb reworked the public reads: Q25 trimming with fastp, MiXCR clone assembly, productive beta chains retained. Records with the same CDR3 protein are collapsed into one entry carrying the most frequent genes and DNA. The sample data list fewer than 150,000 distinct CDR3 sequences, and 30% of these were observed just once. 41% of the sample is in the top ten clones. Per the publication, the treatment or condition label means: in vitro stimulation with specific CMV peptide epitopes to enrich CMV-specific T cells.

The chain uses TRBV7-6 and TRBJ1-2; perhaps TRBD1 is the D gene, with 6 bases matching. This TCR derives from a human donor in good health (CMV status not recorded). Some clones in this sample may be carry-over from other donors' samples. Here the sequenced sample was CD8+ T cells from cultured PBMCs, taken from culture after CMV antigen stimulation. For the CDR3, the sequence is CASSLDETGMNGYTF. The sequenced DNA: TGTGCCAGCAGCTTAGATGAAACAGGGATGAATGGCTACACCTTC.